The entry below describes one T cell receptor (beta chain). Its antigen remains unidentified. No base qualities exist here, and no much larger clone lies one base off it. The data originate from a study of blood T cell repertoires in COVID-19 (dated by TCRdb to 2020 to 2022). Regarding the complete study: Collaborator samples came from the United States, Italy and Spain and covered acute and convalescent phases of COVID-19. Samples were obtained from the ongoing ImmuneRACE study (first 160 participants) and from 950 to 1,500 subjects provided by 6 global collaborators. The dataset comprised deeply sampled blood TCRbeta repertoires from subjects exposed to, actively infected with, or recovered from COVID-19. The prospective study material was composed of cDNA or gDNA derived from T cells, B-cell-depleted T cells, or PBMCs. The sample metadata nearly always contained a de-identified subject ID, COVID-19 status, age in years and sex. HLA class I and class II types, where available, came from metadata supplied by the sample provider rather than from assay-based typing. The repertoires were released in a freely available public database meant as a resource for research on the immune response to SARS-CoV-2.

TCRbeta CDR3 regions were amplified from genomic DNA using the immunoSEQ Assay, a bias-controlled multiplex PCR. Processing in the source paper ran as follows. Nucleated cell counts per sample were estimated from amplification of reference gene primers within the assay. To quantify the absolute abundance of each unique TCRbeta CDR3 rearrangement, sequence reads were collapsed and filtered. For each sample, productive Simpson clonality was calculated as the square root of Simpson's diversity index across productive rearrangements. The table was pulled from immuneACCESS by TCRdb, which kept in-frame rearrangements only. Such tables lose some clones; where checked, under half of the loss comes from unresolved V genes, and the rest has no known cause. V and J calls and clone size follow that table, whereas D and trimming were derived from the DNA. The sample records about 170,000 clones, approximately 86% of which are singletons. Together, the top ten hold 2% to 3% of the sample.

From the cysteine up to the phenylalanine, the CDR3 has a length of 10 residues. Only the CDR3 region is kept as DNA, spanning 30 bases read in frame from base 1. V is cut by 4 bases and J by 4 bases, and the space between the germline ends is 4 bases. As encoded in the germline V gene (reference sequence), CDR1 is DFQATT while CDR2 is SNEGSKA. The paper as a whole reports these results and caveats: Clinical and demographic metadata were provided uncurated, with the amount varying by source and participant.

One collaborating source in Seattle enrolled patients while the patients were actively infected and followed the patients over time throughout the course of disease. Collaborating institutions collected whole blood in K2EDTA tubes following their own protocols. For TCRbeta analysis, collaborators shipped samples as frozen whole blood, isolated PBMCs, or DNA extracted from either of those sample types. The receptor's source is a woman of 80 years or more with COVID-19, enrolled during active disease. The sample consisted of peripheral blood. This chain joins TRBV20-1 to TRBJ2-5; the D gene cannot be resolved reliably. The DNA is TGCAGTGCTATAATAGAGACCCAGTACTTC. Its protein is CSAIIETQYF.